These T cell receptor beta chains were read from a single sample in a study of early T cells in non-severe SARS-CoV-2 infection. TCRdb independently ran MiXCR on the 5' RACE reads; one entry per CDR3 protein. The data hold some 60,000 distinct CDR3 sequences, with roughly 12% observed a single time. Source: whole blood, taken at baseline. These receptors were taken from an adult who was a healthcare worker with PCR-confirmed SARS-CoV-2 infection or an uninfected control (not recorded which). CDR3s include the opening cysteine and the closing phenylalanine or tryptophan. Each record gives: J gene, V gene, CDR3 protein.

j_gene: TRBJ2-2; v_gene: TRBV28; CDR3aa: CASSPGTSGGSWTGELFF
j_gene: TRBJ2-4; v_gene: TRBV21-1; CDR3aa: CASSPRYLRIGNIQYF
j_gene: TRBJ2-5; v_gene: TRBV20-1; CDR3aa: CSARDRFRDTQETQYF
j_gene: TRBJ2-7; v_gene: TRBV24-1; CDR3aa: CATSDTAGTRAYEQYF
j_gene: TRBJ2-3; v_gene: TRBV2; CDR3aa: CASSVSRARDTQYF
j_gene: TRBJ2-3; v_gene: TRBV20-1; CDR3aa: CSARDYSHSTDTQYF
j_gene: TRBJ2-1; v_gene: TRBV20-1; CDR3aa: CSATDRGSYNEQFF
j_gene: TRBJ2-2; v_gene: TRBV5-1; CDR3aa: CASSPTGLGRARDTGELFF
j_gene: TRBJ1-1; v_gene: TRBV7-9; CDR3aa: CASIQEGGLNTEAFF
j_gene: TRBJ1-3; v_gene: TRBV11-2; CDR3aa: CASSTTGSGNTIYF
j_gene: TRBJ2-5; v_gene: TRBV28; CDR3aa: CASSLAEEETQYF
j_gene: TRBJ2-3; v_gene: TRBV5-1; CDR3aa: CASSFGGAKDTQYF
j_gene: TRBJ1-5; v_gene: TRBV12-5; CDR3aa: CASGQGAQPQHF
j_gene: TRBJ2-7; v_gene: TRBV27; CDR3aa: CASSTLRDFTYEQYF
j_gene: TRBJ1-5; v_gene: TRBV19; CDR3aa: CASSMDRANNQPQHF
j_gene: TRBJ1-2; v_gene: TRBV19; CDR3aa: CATKKQGANGGYTF
j_gene: TRBJ2-3; v_gene: TRBV28; CDR3aa: CASRLLSTDTQYF
j_gene: TRBJ2-3; v_gene: TRBV20-1; CDR3aa: CSAPGWTQNSADTQYF
j_gene: TRBJ1-4; v_gene: TRBV7-2; CDR3aa: CASSLRATLGEKLFF
j_gene: TRBJ2-1; v_gene: TRBV30; CDR3aa: CAWAREAGYNEQFF
j_gene: TRBJ2-6; v_gene: TRBV5-4; CDR3aa: CASSLADTNSGANVLTF
j_gene: TRBJ2-3; v_gene: TRBV3-1; CDR3aa: CASSHAGTGSTDTQYF
j_gene: TRBJ2-3; v_gene: TRBV7-2; CDR3aa: CASSQGGTDTQYF
j_gene: TRBJ2-1; v_gene: TRBV4-1; CDR3aa: CASSQVAGNTYNEQFF
j_gene: TRBJ2-3; v_gene: TRBV3-1; CDR3aa: CASSQEDTQYF
j_gene: TRBJ2-3; v_gene: TRBV7-6; CDR3aa: CASSFVASGTPDTQYF
j_gene: TRBJ1-1; v_gene: TRBV27; CDR3aa: CASSLALRAEAFF
j_gene: TRBJ2-1; v_gene: TRBV20-1; CDR3aa: CSARLAGIHEQFF
j_gene: TRBJ2-2; v_gene: TRBV24-1; CDR3aa: CATSDLSDRDTGELFF
j_gene: TRBJ2-1; v_gene: TRBV29-1; CDR3aa: CSVVGHFSYNEQFF
j_gene: TRBJ1-2; v_gene: TRBV2; CDR3aa: CASSEMGQGGYGYTF
j_gene: TRBJ2-7; v_gene: TRBV28; CDR3aa: CASSFPSLYEQYF
j_gene: TRBJ1-1; v_gene: TRBV11-3; CDR3aa: CASSLEMDTEAFF
j_gene: TRBJ2-7; v_gene: TRBV28; CDR3aa: CASSFGHEQYF
j_gene: TRBJ1-6; v_gene: TRBV12-3/TRBV12-4; CDR3aa: CASSPKGQGNSPLHF
j_gene: TRBJ2-4; v_gene: TRBV24-1; CDR3aa: CATSDARGLQYF
j_gene: TRBJ2-3; v_gene: TRBV14; CDR3aa: CASSQDVQGGDTQYF
j_gene: TRBJ2-1; v_gene: TRBV4-3; CDR3aa: CASSQGLRSGNEQFF
j_gene: TRBJ2-1; v_gene: TRBV5-6; CDR3aa: CASSLASGGFNEQFF
j_gene: TRBJ2-2; v_gene: TRBV29-1; CDR3aa: CSVTDRAGTGELFF
j_gene: TRBJ2-7; v_gene: TRBV10-1; CDR3aa: CASSESGQGVEQYF
j_gene: TRBJ2-1; v_gene: TRBV12-3/TRBV12-4; CDR3aa: CASSLKTRVTLAFSYNEQFF
j_gene: TRBJ2-7; v_gene: TRBV4-2; CDR3aa: CASSQGTGDPSEQYF
j_gene: TRBJ1-1; v_gene: TRBV7-2; CDR3aa: CASSLGGMESTEAFF
j_gene: TRBJ1-4; v_gene: TRBV28; CDR3aa: CASTSGTGYEKLFF
j_gene: TRBJ2-7; v_gene: TRBV20-1; CDR3aa: CSARDLIAGGSTYEQYF
j_gene: TRBJ2-1; v_gene: TRBV7-2; CDR3aa: CASSLYRDQSYNEQFF
j_gene: TRBJ1-1; v_gene: TRBV25-1; CDR3aa: CASSEGTGGGTEAFF
j_gene: TRBJ2-5; v_gene: TRBV2; CDR3aa: CASSELDRHQETQYF
j_gene: TRBJ2-5; v_gene: TRBV5-1; CDR3aa: CASSLVADQETQYF
j_gene: TRBJ2-7; v_gene: TRBV20-1; CDR3aa: CSARDGTSGEEQYF
j_gene: TRBJ2-1; v_gene: TRBV7-9; CDR3aa: CASSLSLGAPYNEQFF
j_gene: TRBJ1-6; v_gene: TRBV20-1; CDR3aa: CSARTYGAANNSPLHF
j_gene: TRBJ1-1; v_gene: TRBV7-2; CDR3aa: CASSLRGAGEAFF
j_gene: TRBJ2-5; v_gene: TRBV6-2/TRBV6-3; CDR3aa: CASSSVQLKETQYF
j_gene: TRBJ2-3; v_gene: TRBV29-1; CDR3aa: CSVLDRDGTDTQYF
j_gene: TRBJ1-5; v_gene: TRBV6-2/TRBV6-3; CDR3aa: CASSPEWVGGQPQHF
j_gene: TRBJ1-6; v_gene: TRBV5-1; CDR3aa: CASSLTGGWNSPLHF
j_gene: TRBJ2-3; v_gene: TRBV11-2; CDR3aa: CASSRRESGTDTQYF